This T cell receptor (beta chain) was identified in a study of T-cell memory formation after mild COVID-19. Overall study context: The TCR clusters were mostly specific to one donor. Points from the study as a whole: Second-wave clones reaching peak frequency on day 37 lacked confirmed SARS-CoV-2 specificity. CD4/CD8 balance held among clones contracting day 15 to 85, and later expanders leaned CD4+.

TCRdb fed the 5' RACE reads into MiXCR, producing one record per CDR3 protein. The top ten hold about 22% of the sample, which has over 350,000 distinct CDR3 sequences, more than 15% seen once. On this clonotype: What it binds is unknown.

The V segment lost 4 bases and the J segment 6 bases; nucleotides outside the gene matches: 7. Germline-derived CDR1 and CDR2 are SGHRS and YFSETQ. This CDR3 has 15 amino acids. This chain connects TRBV5-1 to TRBJ1-5, with TRBD1 matching 10 bases. The sample comprised PBMCs or a T cell subset sorted from them (not recorded which). The sequence was obtained from a man aged 18-30 years who had mild COVID-19 (a few samples of this study predate the infection). Cell type and time point are not known. CDR3 nucleotides: TGCGCCAGCAGCAGGGGGACAGGGGAGAGTCAGCCCCAGCATTTT. The encoded protein is CASSRGTGESQPQHF.